These 22 T cell receptor beta chains originate from one sample sequenced in a study of blood T cells in healthy people across ages. It was with a sample-barcoded 5' primer and a J-beta primer mix that a second PCR of roughly 7 to 12 cycles was run. In TCRdb, the 5' RACE reads were re-called with MiXCR into one record per CDR3 protein. Found here are under 800,000 distinct CDR3 sequences, around 21% of them singletons; the top ten hold roughly 3.9%. The source material was blood. Receptors originate from a man between 65 and 79 years old in good health.

This clonotype was found a few times. This rearrangement joins TRBV27 to TRBJ1-4; TRBD1 aligns across 7 bases. After removal of 6 bases from V and 8 bases from J, the junction contained 6 bases not matched to a gene. The CDR3 is 13 residues long. The germline V gene encodes CDR1 MNHEY and CDR2 SMNVEV (reference sequence). CDR3 in amino acids: CASRKTGREKLFF. CDR3 nucleotides: TGTGCCAGCAGAAAGACAGGGCGCGAAAAACTGTTTTTT.

In its sample, this clonotype was seen a few times. One junction end disagrees with the germline gene, perhaps due to a read error. V is TRBV19 and J is TRBJ2-2, with D hard to call. There are 13 residues in the CDR3. Germline lookup yields CDR1 LNHDA and CDR2 SQIVND (reference sequence). CDR3 sequence reads: CASREPNTGELFF. The CDR3 nucleotides are TGCGCCAGTAGGGAACCGAACACCGGGGAGCTGTTTTTT.

The chain couples TRBV28 to TRBJ2-5; D ambiguous. The J call could be wrong; TRBJ2-7 is a better fit for the DNA end. CDR3 length equals 14 residues. CDR1 and CDR2 (germline): MDHEN, SYDVKM. For the CDR3, the DNA is TGTGCCAGCAGTTCCTTAAGTGACATCTACGAGCAGTACTTC. Its translation: CASSSLSDIYEQYF.

The genes are TRBV29-1 and TRBJ2-7, with D perhaps matching TRBD1 (6 bases). Trimming shortened V by 8 bases and J by 2 bases, and 10 bases separated the two germline ends. This CDR3 has 11 residues. Germline CDR1 SQVTM, CDR2 ANQGSEA. The CDR3 DNA reads as TGCAGCTTCAGGGGCGCCTACGAGCAGTACTTC. Its protein is CSFRGAYEQYF.

Points on this clonotype: This likely comes from a read error, as the CDR3 has no conserved phenylalanine or tryptophan at its end. This rearrangement joins TRBV5-1 to TRBJ2-1, with D possibly matching TRBD2 (5 bases). The end of the DNA fits TRBJ2-7 better, so the J call may be wrong. Germline V lookup: CDR1 SGHRS, CDR2 YFSETQ. This CDR3 has 14 residues. In DNA, the CDR3 is TGCGCCAGCAGCTCCCGGGAACCAGCCTACGAGCAGTACTAC. Its protein product is CASSSREPAYEQYY.

There are a few counts of this clonotype. V and J are TRBV20-1 and TRBJ2-1; 10 nucleotides align to TRBD2. Germline V gene sequence: CDR1 DFQATT, CDR2 SNEGSKA (reference sequence). The CDR3 contains 15 residues. Germline trimming cut 6 bases from V and 4 bases from J; bases unmatched to any gene: 9. In nucleotides, the CDR3 is TGCAGTGCAGACCCTAGCGGGAGTGGGTACAATGAGCAGTTCTTC. Translated, it gives CSADPSGSGYNEQFF.

V usage is TRBV9 and J usage is TRBJ2-7; D remains ambiguous. CDR1 SGDLS and CDR2 YYNGEE come from the germline V gene. The germline V and J ends were trimmed by 3 bases and 2 bases, with 12 bases remaining between them. The length of the CDR3 is 14 residues. CDR3 loop: CASSAELGPYEQYF. The CDR3 DNA is TGTGCCAGCAGCGCAGAGCTGGGTCCCTACGAGCAGTACTTC.

The J gene is TRBJ2-7, the V gene TRBV10-3; 12 nucleotides align to TRBD2. The CDR3 consists of 12 residues. Unmatched junction bases numbered 1, after V lost 7 bases and J lost 6 bases. Germline lookup yields CDR1 ENHRY and CDR2 SYGVKD. The CDR3 is CAIKTSGSEQYF. The CDR3 DNA follows: TGTGCCATCAAGACTAGCGGGAGCGAGCAGTACTTC.

The rearrangement links TRBV10-3 to TRBJ2-5, with unresolved D. The J call is uncertain, as TRBJ2-1 better fits the DNA end. Germline assignment: CDR1 ENHRY and CDR2 SYGVKD. This CDR3 comprises 14 residues. The CDR3 protein is CAISESAGGNEQFF. DNA for the CDR3: TGTGCCATCAGTGAGTCAGCTGGTGGCAATGAGCAGTTCTTC.

This chain uses TRBV20-1 with TRBJ2-7; the match to TRBD1 covers 9 bases. This CDR3 is 15 amino acids long. V lost 4 bases and J lost 0; bases outside the gene matches: 7. The V gene's germline CDR1 is DFQATT and CDR2 SNEGSKA (reference sequence). This CDR3 is CSAIGGTGTSYEQYF. The CDR3 nucleotides read TGCAGTGCTATTGGGGGGACAGGGACCTCCTACGAGCAGTACTTC.

V gene TRBV28 combines with J gene TRBJ2-7; 8 bases align to TRBD1. The CDR3 spans 16 residues. V lost 5 bases and J lost 1; bases outside the gene matches: 10. Germline values: CDR1 MDHEN, CDR2 SYDVKM. The CDR3 sequence: CASSTGTGHFSYEQYF. The CDR3, as DNA: TGTGCCAGCAGTACCGGGACAGGCCATTTTTCCTACGAGCAGTACTTC.

The chain is built from TRBV29-1 and TRBJ1-1, with D possibly being TRBD1 (5 bases). The germline V gene encodes CDR1 SQVTM and CDR2 ANQGSEA. The germline V and J ends were trimmed by 4 bases and 8 bases, with 11 bases remaining between them. The CDR3 covers 11 residues. The CDR3 sequence is CSVAETAEAFF. The DNA of the CDR3 is TGCAGCGTTGCCGAGACAGCCGAAGCTTTCTTT.

This chain's CDR3 is CASSQEGQSGAFF. DNA for the CDR3: TGTGCCAGCAGCCAGGAAGGACAGTCGGGAGCTTTCTTT. The V gene is TRBV3-1, the J gene TRBJ1-1; D is perhaps TRBD1 (6 bases). The CDR3 consists of 13 residues. V was shortened by 3 bases and J by 10 bases, with 15 bases between the two germline ends. CDR1 LGHDT and CDR2 YNNKEL come from the germline V gene (reference sequence).

This clonotype has more than one count but fewer than ten. V usage is TRBV20-1 and J usage is TRBJ2-2; TRBD2 matches 7 bases. The CDR3 sequence is 16 residues long. The V gene end was trimmed by 0 bases and the J gene end by 2 bases; junction bases not matched to a gene: 6. Germline CDR1 reads DFQATT; CDR2 reads SNEGSKA (reference sequence). The CDR3 region has the DNA TGCAGTGCTAGAGATTGGGCTAGCGGCAACACCGGGGAGCTGTTTTTT. It codes for CSARDWASGNTGELFF.

This clonotype has more than one count but fewer than ten. The chain joins TRBV2 to TRBJ2-7, with 8 bases matching TRBD2. The germline V gene has CDR1 SNHLY and CDR2 FYNNEI. The J segment lost 1 base and the V segment lost 8 bases, leaving 7 bases of the junction unmatched. The CDR3 is made up of 14 amino acids. CDR3 nucleotides: TGTGCCAGCCACCGCGGGGGGAGATCCTACGAGCAGTACTTC. Protein product: CASHRGGRSYEQYF.

This clonotype was seen a few times. Germline is not matched at one junction end, which may reflect a read error. The chain recombines TRBV24-1 with TRBJ2-3; D might be TRBD1 or TRBD2, each matching 5 bases. Germline V gives CDR1 KGHDR, CDR2 SFDVKD. This CDR3 has 15 amino acids. CDR3: CATSDSGLSTGTQYF. CDR3 coding DNA: TGTGCCACCAGTGATTCCGGACTGAGCACAGGTACGCAGTATTTT.

This clonotype has ten or more counts. The chain links TRBV5-1 to TRBJ2-7; the D gene is possibly TRBD1 (5 bases). With 1 base removed from V and 1 base from J, the gap between germline ends came to 9 bases. From germline, CDR1 is SGHRS and CDR2 YFSETQ. The CDR3 spans 14 residues. The chain's CDR3 is CASSLRAGSYEQYF. Here the CDR3 DNA reads TGCGCCAGCAGCTTGAGGGCAGGGTCCTACGAGCAGTACTTC.

This rearrangement joins TRBV15 to TRBJ2-5, with D unresolved. Germline V gene sequence: CDR1 LNHNV, CDR2 YYDKDF (reference sequence). Trimming pared 0 bases from V and 0 bases from J, leaving 5 bases between. The CDR3 is 14 amino acids. The CDR3 DNA reads as TGTGCCACCAGCAGAGAGAACCACCAAGAGACCCAGTACTTC. Protein sequence: CATSRENHQETQYF.

This chain uses TRBV28 with TRBJ2-7, with 8 bases fitting TRBD1. Germline V gene data show CDR1 as MDHEN and CDR2 as SYDVKM. The CDR3 is 14 amino acids. The trim removed 5 bases at V and 3 bases at J, leaving 6 bases unmatched. CDR3 sequence reads: CASSGTGQDYEQYF. The DNA of the CDR3 is TGTGCCAGCAGTGGTACGGGACAGGACTACGAGCAGTACTTC.

This chain uses TRBV20-1 with TRBJ1-2; D is undetermined. The CDR3 contains 12 residues. From germline, CDR1 is DFQATT and CDR2 SNEGSKA (reference sequence). V lost 6 bases to trimming and J lost 0 bases, with 8 bases between them. CDR3 in DNA: TGCAGTGCCCGGACGACTAACTATGGCTACACCTTC. It codes for CSARTTNYGYTF.

This sequence joins TRBV5-1 and TRBJ2-5; tentative D call: TRBD2 (6 bases). Judging by the DNA end, TRBJ2-7 fits better; the J call may be wrong. Germline V gene data show CDR1 as SGHRS and CDR2 as YFSETQ. This CDR3 region has 13 residues. This CDR3 is CASSGGNDYEQYF. CDR3 DNA sequence: TGCGCCAGCAGTGGCGGGAATGACTACGAGCAGTACTTC.

This clonotype occurred a few times. The V and J genes are TRBV20-1 and TRBJ2-7; 8 nucleotides agree with TRBD2. This CDR3 is 12 amino acids long. Germline loops: CDR1 DFQATT, CDR2 SNEGSKA (reference sequence). CDR3 sequence reads: CRKREQGHEQYF. CDR3 DNA: TGCAGGAAGCGGGAGCAGGGGCACGAGCAGTACTTC.